This is a list of T cell receptor beta chains from one sample in a study of a mutant IDH1 vaccine in newly diagnosed glioma. Their target antigens are unknown. Repertoires were generated with immunoSEQ multiplex PCR, while TCRdb's copy carries only in-frame clones and drops some. The sample consists of nearly 55,000 clones, around four fifths of them appearing once. The sequenced sample was PBMCs, obtained from a glioma patient whose treatment included an IDH1 peptide vaccine. The receptors stem from a woman between 18 and 29 years old with glioma. CDR3s include the opening cysteine and the closing phenylalanine or tryptophan. The order of the fields is J gene, clone size, V gene, D gene, CDR3 DNA, CDR3 protein. The D gene is left open where the match is weak. The size entry is marked missing in some rows and otherwise reads once, few, many or a size class.

TRBJ1-1	once	TRBV21-1	-	TGTGCCAGCAGCTCCGGTGGGGGGCCCCACCCGAACACTGAAGCTTTCTTT	CASSSGGGPHPNTEAFF
TRBJ2-1	-	TRBV6-5	TRBD2	TGTGCCAGCAGTTACTCGGTAGCGGGAGGTTACAATGAGCAGTTCTTC	CASSYSVAGGYNEQFF
TRBJ1-2	-	TRBV5-1	-	TGCGCCAGCAGCCCTCAGGACATACTCTATGGCTACACCTTC	CASSPQDILYGYTF
TRBJ1-5	-	TRBV7-9	TRBD1	TGTGCCAGCAGCTTAGCGCTCGGGACAGGGATGGTATTTCAGCCCCAGCATTTT	CASSLALGTGMVFQPQHF
TRBJ2-1	-	TRBV5-1	TRBD2	TGCGCCAGCAGCGTCCGGACTAGCGGGGGGCTACGGAGCTCCTACAATGAGCAGTTCTTC	CASSVRTSGGLRSSYNEQFF
TRBJ2-1	-	TRBV9	-	TGTGCCAGCAGCCCCCCCACCGGCTCCTACAATGAGCAGTTCTTC	CASSPPTGSYNEQFF
TRBJ1-2	-	TRBV5-1	TRBD1	TGCGCCAGCAGAGGACAGGTGTATGGCTACACCTTC	CASRGQVYGYTF
TRBJ1-2	few	TRBV12-5	-	TGTGCTAGTGGTTTTCCTGCCTATGGCTACACCTTC	CASGFPAYGYTF
TRBJ2-3	-	TRBV6-5	TRBD1	TGTGCCAGCAGTTACCGGGGGACAGGGTTAGATACGCAGTATTTT	CASSYRGTGLDTQYF
TRBJ2-7	-	TRBV30	-	TGTGCCTGGAGTCTTACGGCGACTCCAGCCTTGTACTTC	CAWSLTATPALYF
TRBJ2-7	-	TRBV7-2	TRBD1	TGTGCCAGCAGCTTGGCCGCCGGGACAGGGCTGGGCGAGCAGTACTTC	CASSLAAGTGLGEQYF
TRBJ2-7	-	TRBV7-2	-	TGTGCCAGCAGCTTAGTAGGCGACAGCTCCTACGAGCAGTACTTC	CASSLVGDSSYEQYF
TRBJ2-4	-	TRBV6-6	-	TGTGCCAGCAAGTTTTCGACCTTAGCCAAAAACATTCAGTACTTC	CASKFSTLAKNIQYF
TRBJ1-2	-	TRBV9	-	TGTGCCAGCAGCGTAGAAGGGACGGTCTATGGCTACACCTTC	CASSVEGTVYGYTF
TRBJ1-5	-	TRBV18	-	TGTGCCAGCTCAGGGGGGTACCCCAATCAGCCCCAGCATTTT	CASSGGYPNQPQHF
TRBJ1-6	-	TRBV10-3	-	TGTGCCATCAGTAGGAAGGAGGAGGGTAATTCACCCCTCCACTTT	CAISRKEEGNSPLHF
TRBJ2-2	-	TRBV4-2	TRBD2	TGTGCCAGCAGCTTTTTCCCGGGACTAGCGGGGGGGAACACCGGGGAGCTGTTTTTT	CASSFFPGLAGGNTGELFF
TRBJ1-2	-	TRBV10-3	-	TGTGCCACGGGACGGGGCAGGGGTGACTATGGCTACACCTTC	CATGRGRGDYGYTF
TRBJ2-7	-	TRBV5-4	-	TGTGCCAGCAGTCACCAGGGACAAGCATCCTACGAGCAGTACTTC	CASSHQGQASYEQYF
TRBJ1-1	-	TRBV6-6	TRBD1	TGTGCCAGCAGCGCAGGGGGCGCGGGGGAAGAAGCTTTCTTT	CASSAGGAGEEAFF
TRBJ2-7	-	TRBV27	-	TGTGCCACCTTCAGGGGTGACGAGCAGTACTTC	CATFRGDEQYF
TRBJ1-4	-	TRBV11-3	-	TGTGCCAGCAGCCCCCGGACGTCGAACGTAAATGAAAAACTGTTTTTT	CASSPRTSNVNEKLFF
TRBJ1-2	-	TRBV6-1	-	TGTGCCAGCAGTGAAGAGGCACAAGCGGGTGGCTACACCTTC	CASSEEAQAGGYTF
TRBJ2-5	-	TRBV11-2	TRBD1	TGTGCCAGCAGCTCGACAGGGGGCGCGGAGACCCAGTACTTC	CASSSTGGAETQYF
TRBJ2-1	-	TRBV6-1	-	TGTGCCAGCAGTGAAGGAGCAGCTACCTACAATGAGCAGTTCTTC	CASSEGAATYNEQFF
TRBJ2-1	-	TRBV19	-	TGTGCCAGTAGTCAAGGGCAGCGCAATGAGCAGTTCTTC	CASSQGQRNEQFF
TRBJ2-7	-	TRBV7-7	TRBD1	TGTGCCAGCAGCTTAGGCCAGGGGGCCTACGAGCAGTACTTC	CASSLGQGAYEQYF
TRBJ2-7	-	TRBV18	-	TGTGCCAGCTCACTTAATCAGGGGTACGAGCAGTACTTC	CASSLNQGYEQYF